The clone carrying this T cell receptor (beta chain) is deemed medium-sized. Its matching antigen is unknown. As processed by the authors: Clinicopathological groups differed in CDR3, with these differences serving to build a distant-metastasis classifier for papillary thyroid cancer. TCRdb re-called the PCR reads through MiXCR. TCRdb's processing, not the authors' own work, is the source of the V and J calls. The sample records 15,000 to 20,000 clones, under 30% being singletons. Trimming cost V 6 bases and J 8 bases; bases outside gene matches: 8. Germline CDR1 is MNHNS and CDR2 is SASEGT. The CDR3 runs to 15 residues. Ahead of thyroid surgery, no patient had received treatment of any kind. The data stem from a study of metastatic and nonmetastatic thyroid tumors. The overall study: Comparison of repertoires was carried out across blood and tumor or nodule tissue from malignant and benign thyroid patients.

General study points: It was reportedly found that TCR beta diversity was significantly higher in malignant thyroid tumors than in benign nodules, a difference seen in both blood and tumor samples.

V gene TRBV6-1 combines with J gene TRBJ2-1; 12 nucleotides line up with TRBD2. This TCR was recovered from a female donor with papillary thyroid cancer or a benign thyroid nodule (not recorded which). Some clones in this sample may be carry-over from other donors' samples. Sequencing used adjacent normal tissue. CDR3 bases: TGTGCCAGCAGCCAGACTAGCGGGAGTGTCGATGAGCAGTTCTTC. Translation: CASSQTSGSVDEQFF.